The clone carrying this T cell receptor (beta chain) was counted only a few times. This entry belongs to a study of patients and donors after allogeneic stem cell transplantation. Germline values: CDR1 GTSNPN, CDR2 SVGIG (reference sequence). V shed 5 bases, J shed 8 bases, and the junction held 2 bases outside the gene matches. The CDR3 is made up of 11 amino acids. TCRdb reprocessed the RT-PCR reads via MiXCR and lists one record per CDR3 protein. The data show 200,000 to 250,000 distinct CDR3 sequences, over 12% seen once. The chain uses TRBV30 and TRBJ2-3, with TRBD2 identical over 9 bases. This TCR came from a human donor who was either an allogeneic HSCT recipient or a stem cell or donor lymphocyte infusion donor (not recorded which). It is not recorded whose cells these are; they may come from a transplant donor. Sequenced sample: blood, either unsorted or a sorted T cell fraction (not recorded which). The CDR3 here is CAWGTSITQYF. CDR3 bases: TGTGCCTGGGGGACTAGCATTACGCAGTATTTT. The full variable domain, completed using reference TRBV30 and TRBJ2-3, is SQTIHQWPATLVQPVGSPLSLECTVEGTSNPNLYWYRQAAGRGLQLLFYSVGIGQISSEVPQNLSASRPQDRQFILSSKKLLLSDSGFYLCAWGTSITQYFGPGTRLTVL.